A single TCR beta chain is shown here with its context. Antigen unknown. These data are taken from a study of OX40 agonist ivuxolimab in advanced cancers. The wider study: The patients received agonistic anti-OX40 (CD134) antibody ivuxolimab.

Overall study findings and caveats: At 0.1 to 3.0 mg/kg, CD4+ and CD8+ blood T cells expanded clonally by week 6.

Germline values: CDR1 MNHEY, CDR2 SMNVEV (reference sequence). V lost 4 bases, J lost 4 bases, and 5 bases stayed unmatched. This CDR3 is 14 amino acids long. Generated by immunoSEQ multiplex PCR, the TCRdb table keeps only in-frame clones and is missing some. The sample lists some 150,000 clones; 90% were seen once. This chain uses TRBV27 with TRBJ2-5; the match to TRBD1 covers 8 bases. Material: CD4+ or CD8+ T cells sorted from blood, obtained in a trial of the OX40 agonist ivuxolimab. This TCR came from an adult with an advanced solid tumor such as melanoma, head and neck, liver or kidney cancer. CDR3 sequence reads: CASSSRTGRETQYF. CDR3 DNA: TGTGCCAGCAGTTCCCGGACAGGGCGAGAGACCCAGTACTTC.